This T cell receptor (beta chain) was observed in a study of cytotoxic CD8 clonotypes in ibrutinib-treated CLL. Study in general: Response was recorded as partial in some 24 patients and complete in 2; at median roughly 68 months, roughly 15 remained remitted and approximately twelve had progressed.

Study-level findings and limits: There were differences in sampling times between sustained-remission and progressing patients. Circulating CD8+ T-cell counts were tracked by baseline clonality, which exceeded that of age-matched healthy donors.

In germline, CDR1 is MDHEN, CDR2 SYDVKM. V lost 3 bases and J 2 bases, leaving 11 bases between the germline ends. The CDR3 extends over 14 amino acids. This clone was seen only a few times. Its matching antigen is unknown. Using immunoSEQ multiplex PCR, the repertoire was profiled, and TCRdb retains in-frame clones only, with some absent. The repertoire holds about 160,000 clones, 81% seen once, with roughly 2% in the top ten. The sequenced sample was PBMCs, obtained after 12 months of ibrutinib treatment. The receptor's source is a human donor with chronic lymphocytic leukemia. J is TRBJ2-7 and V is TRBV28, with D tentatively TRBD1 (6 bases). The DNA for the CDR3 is TGTGCCAGCAGTTTCCAACAGGGTACCTACGAGCAGTACTTC. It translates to CASSFQQGTYEQYF.